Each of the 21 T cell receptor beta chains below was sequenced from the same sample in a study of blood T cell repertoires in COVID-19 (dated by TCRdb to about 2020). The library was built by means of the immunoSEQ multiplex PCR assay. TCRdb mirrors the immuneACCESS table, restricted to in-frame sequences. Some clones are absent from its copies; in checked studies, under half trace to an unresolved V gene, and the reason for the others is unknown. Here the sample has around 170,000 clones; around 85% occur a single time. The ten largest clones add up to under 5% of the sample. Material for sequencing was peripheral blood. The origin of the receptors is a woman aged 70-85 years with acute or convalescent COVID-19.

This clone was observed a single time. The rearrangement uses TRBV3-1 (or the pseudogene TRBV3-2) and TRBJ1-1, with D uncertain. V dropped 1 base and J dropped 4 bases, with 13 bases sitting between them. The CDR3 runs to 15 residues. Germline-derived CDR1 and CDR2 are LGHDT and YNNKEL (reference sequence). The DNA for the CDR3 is TGTGCCAGCAGCCAAGGGGCTCGGTTACGCACTGAAGCTTTCTTT. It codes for CASSQGARLRTEAFF.

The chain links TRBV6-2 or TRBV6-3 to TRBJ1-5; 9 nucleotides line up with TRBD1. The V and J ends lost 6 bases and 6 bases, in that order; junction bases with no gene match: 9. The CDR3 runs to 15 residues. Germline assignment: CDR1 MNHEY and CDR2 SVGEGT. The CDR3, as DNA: TGTGCCAGCAGCTCCGGGACAGGGTTAAGTCAGCCCCAGCATTTT. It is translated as CASSSGTGLSQPQHF.

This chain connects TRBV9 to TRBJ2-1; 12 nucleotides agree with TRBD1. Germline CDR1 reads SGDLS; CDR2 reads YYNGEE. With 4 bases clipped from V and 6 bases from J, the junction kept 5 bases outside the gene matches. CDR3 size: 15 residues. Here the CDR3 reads CASSKGQGAGNEQFF. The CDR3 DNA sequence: TGTGCCAGCAGCAAGGGACAGGGGGCTGGCAATGAGCAGTTCTTC.

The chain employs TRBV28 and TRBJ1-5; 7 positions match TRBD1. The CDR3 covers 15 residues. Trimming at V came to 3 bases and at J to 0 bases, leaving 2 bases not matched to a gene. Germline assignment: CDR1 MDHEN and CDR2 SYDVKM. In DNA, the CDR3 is TGTGCCAGCAGTTTGGGACAGAATAGCAATCAGCCCCAGCATTTT. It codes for CASSLGQNSNQPQHF.

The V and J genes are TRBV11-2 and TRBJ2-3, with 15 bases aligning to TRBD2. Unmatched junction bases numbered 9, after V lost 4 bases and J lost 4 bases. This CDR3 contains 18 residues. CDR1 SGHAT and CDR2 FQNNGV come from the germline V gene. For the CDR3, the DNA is TGTGCCAGCAGCTCAACAGGGACTAGCGGGGGGACTTCAGATACGCAGTATTTT. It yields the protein CASSSTGTSGGTSDTQYF. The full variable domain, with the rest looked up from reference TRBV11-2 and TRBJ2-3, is EAGVAQSPRYKIIEKRQSVAFWCNPISGHATLYWYQQILGQGPKLLIQFQNNGVVDDSQLPKDRFSAERLKGVDSTLKIQPAKLEDSAVYLCASSSTGTSGGTSDTQYFGPGTRLTVL.

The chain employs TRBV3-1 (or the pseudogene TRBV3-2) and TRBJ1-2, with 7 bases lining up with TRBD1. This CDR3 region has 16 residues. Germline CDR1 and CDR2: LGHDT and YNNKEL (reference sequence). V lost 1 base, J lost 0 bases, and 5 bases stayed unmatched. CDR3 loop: CASSQGTGFTNYGYTF. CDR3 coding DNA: TGTGCCAGCAGCCAAGGGACAGGTTTTACTAACTATGGCTACACCTTC.

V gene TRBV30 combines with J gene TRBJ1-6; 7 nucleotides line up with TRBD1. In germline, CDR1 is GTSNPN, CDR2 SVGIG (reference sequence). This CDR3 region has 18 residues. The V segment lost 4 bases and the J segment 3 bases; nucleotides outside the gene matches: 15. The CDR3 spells CAWIPRFNRGGYNSPLHF. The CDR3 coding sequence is TGTGCCTGGATCCCACGGTTCAACAGGGGTGGCTATAATTCACCCCTCCACTTT.

This chain's CDR3 is CASSRASGGGETQYF. The CDR3 coding sequence is TGTGCCAGCAGTAGGGCTAGCGGGGGCGGTGAGACCCAGTACTTC. This chain uses TRBV4-2 with TRBJ2-5, with 10 bases that match TRBD2. V shed 6 bases, J shed 5 bases, and the junction held 9 bases outside the gene matches. CDR1 and CDR2 (germline): LGHNA, YNFKEQ. This CDR3 comprises 15 residues.

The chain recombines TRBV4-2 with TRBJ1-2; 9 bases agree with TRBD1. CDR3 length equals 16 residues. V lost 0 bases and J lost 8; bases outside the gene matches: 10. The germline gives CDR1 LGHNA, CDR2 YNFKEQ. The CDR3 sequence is CASSQEGTGRVWGYTF. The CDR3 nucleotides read TGTGCCAGCAGCCAAGAGGGGACAGGGAGAGTGTGGGGCTACACCTTC.

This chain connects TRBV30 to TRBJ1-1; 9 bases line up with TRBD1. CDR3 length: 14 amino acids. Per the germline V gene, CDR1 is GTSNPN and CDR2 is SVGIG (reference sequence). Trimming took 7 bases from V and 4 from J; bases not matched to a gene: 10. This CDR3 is CALRGGQGITEAFF. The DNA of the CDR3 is TGTGCCTTGAGGGGGGGACAGGGCATCACTGAAGCTTTCTTT.

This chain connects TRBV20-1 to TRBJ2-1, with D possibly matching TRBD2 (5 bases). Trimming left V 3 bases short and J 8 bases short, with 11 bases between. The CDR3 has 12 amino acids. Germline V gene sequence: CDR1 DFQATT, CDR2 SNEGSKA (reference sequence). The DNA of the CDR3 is TGCAGTGCTAGTTCGAGGGCGTATGAGCAGTTCTTC. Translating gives CSASSRAYEQFF.

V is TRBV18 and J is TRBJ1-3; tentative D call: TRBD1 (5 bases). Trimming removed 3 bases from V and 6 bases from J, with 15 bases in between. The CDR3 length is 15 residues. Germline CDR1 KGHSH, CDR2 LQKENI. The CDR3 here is CASSPYQGFENTIYF. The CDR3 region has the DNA TGTGCCAGCTCACCCTACCAGGGTTTCGAAAACACCATATATTTT.

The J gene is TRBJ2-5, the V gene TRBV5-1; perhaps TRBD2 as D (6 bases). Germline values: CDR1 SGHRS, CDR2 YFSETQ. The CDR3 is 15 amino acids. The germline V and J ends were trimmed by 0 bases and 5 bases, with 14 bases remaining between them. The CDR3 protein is CASSLAGPGRETQYF. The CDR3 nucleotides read TGCGCCAGCAGCTTGGCGGGGCCAGGGAGGGAGACCCAGTACTTC.

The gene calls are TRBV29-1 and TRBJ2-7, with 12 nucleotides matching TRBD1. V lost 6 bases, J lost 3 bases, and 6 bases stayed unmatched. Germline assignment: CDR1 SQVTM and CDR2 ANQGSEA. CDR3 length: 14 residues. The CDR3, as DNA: TGCAGCGTCACCGGGACAGGGGGCTTCTACGAGCAGTACTTC. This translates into CSVTGTGGFYEQYF.

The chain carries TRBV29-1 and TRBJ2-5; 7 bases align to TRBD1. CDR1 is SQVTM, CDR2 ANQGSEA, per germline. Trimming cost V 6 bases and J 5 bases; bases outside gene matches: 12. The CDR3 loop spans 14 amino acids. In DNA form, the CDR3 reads TGCAGCGTCCGGGGACAGTCGGCTAGTGAGACCCAGTACTTC. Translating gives CSVRGQSASETQYF.

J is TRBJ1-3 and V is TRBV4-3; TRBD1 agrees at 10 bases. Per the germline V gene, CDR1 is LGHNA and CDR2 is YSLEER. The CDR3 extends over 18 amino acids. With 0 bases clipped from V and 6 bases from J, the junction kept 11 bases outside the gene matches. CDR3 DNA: TGCGCCAGCAGCCAAGATGAAGGAGGGACAGGGGTTGCAAACACCATATATTTT. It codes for CASSQDEGGTGVANTIYF.

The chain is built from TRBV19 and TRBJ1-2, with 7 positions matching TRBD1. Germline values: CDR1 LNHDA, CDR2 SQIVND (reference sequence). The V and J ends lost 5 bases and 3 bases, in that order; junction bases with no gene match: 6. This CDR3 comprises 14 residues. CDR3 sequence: CASSDRDRYYGYTF. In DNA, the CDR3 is TGTGCCAGTAGTGATCGGGACAGATACTATGGCTACACCTTC. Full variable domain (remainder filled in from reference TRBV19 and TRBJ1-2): DGGITQSPKYLFRKEGQNVTLSCEQNLNHDAMYWYRQDPGQGLRLIYYSQIVNDFQKGDIAEGYSVSREKKESFPLTVTSAQKNPTAFYLCASSDRDRYYGYTFGSGTRLTVV.

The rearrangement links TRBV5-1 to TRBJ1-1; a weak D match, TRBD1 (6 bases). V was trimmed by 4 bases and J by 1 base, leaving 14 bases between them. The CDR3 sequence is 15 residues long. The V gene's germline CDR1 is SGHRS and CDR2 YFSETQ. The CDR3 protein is CASSPNRVANTEAFF. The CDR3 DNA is TGCGCCAGCAGCCCCAACAGGGTCGCGAACACTGAAGCTTTCTTT.

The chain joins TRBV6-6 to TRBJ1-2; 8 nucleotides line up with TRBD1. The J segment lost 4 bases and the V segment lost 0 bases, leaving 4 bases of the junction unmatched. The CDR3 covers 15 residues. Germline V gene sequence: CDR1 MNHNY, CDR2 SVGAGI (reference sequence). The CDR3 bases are TGTGCCAGCAGTTACTCCACGACAGGGGTCTATGGCTACACCTTC. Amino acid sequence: CASSYSTTGVYGYTF.

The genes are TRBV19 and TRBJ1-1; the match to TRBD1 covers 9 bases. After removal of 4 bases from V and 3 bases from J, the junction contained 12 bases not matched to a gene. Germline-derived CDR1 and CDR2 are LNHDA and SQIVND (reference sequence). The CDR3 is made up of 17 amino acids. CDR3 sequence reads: CASSRGTGREIDTEAFF. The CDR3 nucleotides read TGTGCCAGTAGTAGGGGGACAGGGAGGGAAATTGACACTGAAGCTTTCTTT.

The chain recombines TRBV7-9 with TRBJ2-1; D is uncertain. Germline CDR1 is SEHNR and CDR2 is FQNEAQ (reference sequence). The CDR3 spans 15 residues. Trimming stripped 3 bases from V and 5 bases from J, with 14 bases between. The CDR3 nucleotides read TGTGCCAGCAGCTTCGACCGAGGTTTACACAATGAGCAGTTCTTC. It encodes CASSFDRGLHNEQFF.